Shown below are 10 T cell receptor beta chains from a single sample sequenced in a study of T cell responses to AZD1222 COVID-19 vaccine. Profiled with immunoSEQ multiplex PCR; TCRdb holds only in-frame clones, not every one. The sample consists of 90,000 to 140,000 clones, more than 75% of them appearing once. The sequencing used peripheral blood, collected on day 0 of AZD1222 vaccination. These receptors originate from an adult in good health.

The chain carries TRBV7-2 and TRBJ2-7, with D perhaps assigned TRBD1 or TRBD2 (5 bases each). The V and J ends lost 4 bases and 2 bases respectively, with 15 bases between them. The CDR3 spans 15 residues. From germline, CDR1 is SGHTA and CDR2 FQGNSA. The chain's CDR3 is CASSWSWGWTYEQYF. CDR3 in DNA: TGTGCCAGCAGCTGGAGTTGGGGGTGGACCTACGAGCAGTACTTC.

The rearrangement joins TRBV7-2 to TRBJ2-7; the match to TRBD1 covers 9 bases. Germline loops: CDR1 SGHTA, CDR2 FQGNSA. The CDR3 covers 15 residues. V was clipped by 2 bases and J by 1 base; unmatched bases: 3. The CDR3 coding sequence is TGTGCCAGCAGCTTAACCGGGACAGGGTCCTACGAGCAGTACTTC. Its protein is CASSLTGTGSYEQYF.

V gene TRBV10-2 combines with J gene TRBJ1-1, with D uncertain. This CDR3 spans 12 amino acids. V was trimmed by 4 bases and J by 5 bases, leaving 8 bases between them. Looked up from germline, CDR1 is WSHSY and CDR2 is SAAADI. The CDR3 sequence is CASSVGRTEAFF. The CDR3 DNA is TGCGCCAGCAGTGTTGGGAGGACTGAAGCTTTCTTT.

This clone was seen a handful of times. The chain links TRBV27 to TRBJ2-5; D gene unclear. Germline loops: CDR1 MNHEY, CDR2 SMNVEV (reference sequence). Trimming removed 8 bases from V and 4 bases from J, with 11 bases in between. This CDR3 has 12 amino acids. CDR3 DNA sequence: TGTGCCAGCTGGCGAAACACAGAGACCCAGTACTTC. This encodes CASWRNTETQYF.

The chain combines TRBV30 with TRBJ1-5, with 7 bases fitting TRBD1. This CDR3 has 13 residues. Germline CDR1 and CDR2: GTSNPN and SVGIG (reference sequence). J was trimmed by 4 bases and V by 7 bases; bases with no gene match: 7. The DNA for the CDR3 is TGTGCCTCCTCGACAGGGTTAAATCAGCCCCAGCATTTT. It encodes CASSTGLNQPQHF.

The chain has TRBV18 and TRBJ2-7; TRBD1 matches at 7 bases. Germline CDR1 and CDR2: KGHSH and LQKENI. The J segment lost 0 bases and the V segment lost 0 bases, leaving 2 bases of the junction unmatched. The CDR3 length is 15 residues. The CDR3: CASSPPDRSSYEQYF. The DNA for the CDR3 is TGTGCCAGCTCACCACCGGACAGGAGCTCCTACGAGCAGTACTTC.

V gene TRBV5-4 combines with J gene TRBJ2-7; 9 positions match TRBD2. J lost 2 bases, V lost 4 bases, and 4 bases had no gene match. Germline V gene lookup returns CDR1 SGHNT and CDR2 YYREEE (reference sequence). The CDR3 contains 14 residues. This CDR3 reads CASSPERGAYEQYF. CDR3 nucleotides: TGTGCCAGCAGCCCCGAGCGGGGGGCCTACGAGCAGTACTTC.

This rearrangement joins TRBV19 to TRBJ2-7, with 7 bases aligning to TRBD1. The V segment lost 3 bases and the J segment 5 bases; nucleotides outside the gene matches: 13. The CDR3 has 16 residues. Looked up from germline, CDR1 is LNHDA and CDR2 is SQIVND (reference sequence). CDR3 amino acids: CASSISRETGHHEQYF. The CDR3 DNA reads TGTGCCAGTAGTATTTCTCGTGAGACAGGGCACCACGAGCAGTACTTC.

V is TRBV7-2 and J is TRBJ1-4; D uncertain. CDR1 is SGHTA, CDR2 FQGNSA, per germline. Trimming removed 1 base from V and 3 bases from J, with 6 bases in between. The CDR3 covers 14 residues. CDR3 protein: CASSLEPANEKLFF. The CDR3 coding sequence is TGTGCCAGCAGCTTAGAACCCGCTAATGAAAAACTGTTTTTT. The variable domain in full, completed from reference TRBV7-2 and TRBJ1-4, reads GAGVSQSPSNKVTEKGKDVELRCDPISGHTALYWYRQSLGQGLEFLIYFQGNSAPDKSGLPSDRFSAERTGGSVSTLTIQRTQQEDSAVYLCASSLEPANEKLFFGSGTQLSVL.

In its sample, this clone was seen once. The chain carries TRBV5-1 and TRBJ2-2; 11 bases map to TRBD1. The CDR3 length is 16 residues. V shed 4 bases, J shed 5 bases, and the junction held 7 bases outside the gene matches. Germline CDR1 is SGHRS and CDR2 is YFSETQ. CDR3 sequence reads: CASSLRTGGDTGELFF. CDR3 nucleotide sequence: TGCGCCAGCAGCCTACGGACAGGGGGCGATACCGGGGAGCTGTTTTTT. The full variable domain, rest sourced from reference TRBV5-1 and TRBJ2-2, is KAGVTQTPRYLIKTRGQQVTLSCSPISGHRSVSWYQQTPGQGLQFLFEYFSETQRNKGNFPGRFSGRQFSNSRSEMNVSTLELGDSALYLCASSLRTGGDTGELFFGEGSRLTVL.